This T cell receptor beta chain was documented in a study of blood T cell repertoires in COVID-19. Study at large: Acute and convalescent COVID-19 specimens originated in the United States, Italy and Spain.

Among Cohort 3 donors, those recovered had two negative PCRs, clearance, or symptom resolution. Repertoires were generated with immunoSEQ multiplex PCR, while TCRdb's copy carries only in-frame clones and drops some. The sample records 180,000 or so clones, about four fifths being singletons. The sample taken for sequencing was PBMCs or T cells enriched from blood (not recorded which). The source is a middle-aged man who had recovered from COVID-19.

CDR3 loop: CASSQVGLGTYEQYF. The CDR3 DNA sequence: TGTGCCAGCAGCCAAGTGGGACTAGGTACCTACGAGCAGTACTTC. The chain employs TRBV4-2 and TRBJ2-7; 8 bases match TRBD2. The trim removed 1 base at V and 2 bases at J, leaving 4 bases unmatched. The length of the CDR3 is 15 residues. CDR1 LGHNA and CDR2 YNFKEQ come from the germline V gene.